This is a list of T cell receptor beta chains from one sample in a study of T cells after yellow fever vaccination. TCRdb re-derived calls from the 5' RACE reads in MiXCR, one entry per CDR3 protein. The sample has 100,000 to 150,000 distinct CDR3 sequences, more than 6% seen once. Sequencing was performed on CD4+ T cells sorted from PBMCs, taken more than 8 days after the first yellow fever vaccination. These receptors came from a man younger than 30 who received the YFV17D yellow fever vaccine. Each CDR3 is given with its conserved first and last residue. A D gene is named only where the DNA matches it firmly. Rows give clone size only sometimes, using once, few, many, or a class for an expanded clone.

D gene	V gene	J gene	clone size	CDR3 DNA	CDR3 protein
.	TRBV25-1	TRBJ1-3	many	TGTGCCAGCAGTGATGCGGGCTCTGGAAACACCATATATTTT	CASSDAGSGNTIYF
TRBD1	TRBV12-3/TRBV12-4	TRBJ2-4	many	TGTGCCAGCAGTCTTACAGGGGGAAGAAACATTCAGTACTTC	CASSLTGGRNIQYF
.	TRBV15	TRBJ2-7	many	TGTGCCACCAGCAGACAAACCCGGGACCCCTACGAGCAGTACTTC	CATSRQTRDPYEQYF
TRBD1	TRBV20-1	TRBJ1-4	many	TGCAGTGCTCCGTCCAGGGGGCCTGAAAAACTGTTTTTT	CSAPSRGPEKLFF
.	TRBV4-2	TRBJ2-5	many	TGTGCCAGCAGCCAAGATCCCGAGACCCAGTACTTC	CASSQDPETQYF
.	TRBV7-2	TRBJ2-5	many	TGTGCCAGCAGCTTTGGGGGGCACCAAGAGACCCAGTACTTC	CASSFGGHQETQYF
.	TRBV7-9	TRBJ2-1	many	TGTGCCAGCAGCTTATCAGGGGCTAGTAGGGATGAGCAGTTCTTC	CASSLSGASRDEQFF
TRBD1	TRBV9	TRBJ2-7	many	TGTGCCAGCAGCCCACAATCCTCACAGGGGAGCGAGCAGTACTTC	CASSPQSSQGSEQYF
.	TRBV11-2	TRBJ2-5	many	TGTGCCAGCAGAGGGGGAGGGGACCAAGAGACCCAGTACTTC	CASRGGGDQETQYF
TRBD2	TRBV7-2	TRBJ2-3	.	TGTGCCAGCAGCCCCGGACTAGCGAGCACAGATACGCAGTATTTT	CASSPGLASTDTQYF
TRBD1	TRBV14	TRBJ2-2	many	TGTGCCAGCAGCTTGAGGTCGGGGACAGTAAACACCGGGGAGCTGTTTTTT	CASSLRSGTVNTGELFF
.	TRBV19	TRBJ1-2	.	TGTGCCAGTAGTCCAGGGTTTGGCTACACCTTC	CASSPGFGYTF
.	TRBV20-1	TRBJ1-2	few	TGCAGTGCTGCCCTGGTTGGCTACACCTTC	CSAALVGYTF
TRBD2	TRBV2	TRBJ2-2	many	TGTGCCAGCAGAGTGACTAGCGGCGTCACCGGGGAGCTGTTTTTT	CASRVTSGVTGELFF
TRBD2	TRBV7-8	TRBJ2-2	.	TGTGCCAGCAGCTCTAGGACTAGCCGGGGCGGGGAGCTGTTTTTT	CASSSRTSRGGELFF
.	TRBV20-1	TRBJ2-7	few	TGCAGTGCTAGAGGCTCGGCCAGGGATTTTTCGAGTGAGCAGTACTTC	CSARGSARDFSSEQYF
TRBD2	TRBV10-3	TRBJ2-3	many	TGTGCCATCAGTGACAGGAGGCGGTCCCACGGGGGGTCTGGCACAGATACGCAGTATTTT	CAISDRRRSHGGSGTDTQYF
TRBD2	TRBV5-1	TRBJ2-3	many	TGCGCCAGTTCCCTTCTAGCGGGCGTTAGAGATACGCAGTATTTT	CASSLLAGVRDTQYF
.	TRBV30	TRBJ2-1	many	TGTGCCTGGATTAGCGGTGTAAGCTCCTACAATGAGCAGTTCTTC	CAWISGVSSYNEQFF
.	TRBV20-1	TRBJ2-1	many	TGCAGTGCTAGAGATCCAAGCGGAATTGAGCAGTTCTTC	CSARDPSGIEQFF
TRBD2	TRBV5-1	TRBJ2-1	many	TGCGCCAGCAGCTTGGGTCTAGCGGGGGGGTACAATGAGCAGTTCTTC	CASSLGLAGGYNEQFF
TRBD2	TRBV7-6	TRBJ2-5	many	TGTGCCAGCAGCTCGACGACTAGCGGCCCGGAGACCCAGTACTTC	CASSSTTSGPETQYF
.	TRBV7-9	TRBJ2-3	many	TGTGCCAGCAGCTTATTTACAGTCACAGATACGCAGTATTTT	CASSLFTVTDTQYF
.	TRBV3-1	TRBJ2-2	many	TGTGCCAGCAGCCGCGGAGGGTCGAACACCGGGGAGCTGTTTTTT	CASSRGGSNTGELFF
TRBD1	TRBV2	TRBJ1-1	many	TGTGCCAGCAGTGGTTCAGGGGGCGAAGCTTTCTTT	CASSGSGGEAFF
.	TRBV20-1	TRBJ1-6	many	TGCAGTGCTCCCCGGGCCCAGGGTTCACCCCTCCACTTT	CSAPRAQGSPLHF
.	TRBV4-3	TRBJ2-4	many	TGCGCCAGCAGCCAATCCCGGGTCACCCTAAACATTCAGTACTTC	CASSQSRVTLNIQYF
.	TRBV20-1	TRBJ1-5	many	TGCAGTGATAGGGACAGCAATCAGCCCCAGCATTTT	CSDRDSNQPQHF
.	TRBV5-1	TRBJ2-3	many	TGCGCCAGCAGCTTGAACGCTCCAGATACGCAGTATTTT	CASSLNAPDTQYF
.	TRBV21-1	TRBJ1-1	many	TGTGCCAGCAGCCCGCCGACAGTGAACACTGAAGCTTTCTTT	CASSPPTVNTEAFF
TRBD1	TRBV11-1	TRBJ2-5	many	TGTGCCAGCAGCCCGGGTAGGGGGCGGACGTACCAAGAGACCCAGTACTTC	CASSPGRGRTYQETQYF
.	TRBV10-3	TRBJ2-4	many	TGTGCCATCAGTTCTCCTTTAGCCAAAAACATTCAGTACTTC	CAISSPLAKNIQYF
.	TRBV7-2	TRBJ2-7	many	TGTGCCAGCAGCTCGGGAATCTCCTACGAGCAGTACTTC	CASSSGISYEQYF
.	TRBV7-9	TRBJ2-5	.	TGTGCCAGCAGCTCCCTTGGACAGTTTGGTGGTGAGACCCAGTACTTC	CASSSLGQFGGETQYF
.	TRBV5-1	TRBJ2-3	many	TGCGCCAGCCGCGGGGCTAGCGATACGCAGTATTTT	CASRGASDTQYF
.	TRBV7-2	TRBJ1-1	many	TGTGCCAGCAGCTCCGGGATGATCACTGAAGCTTTCTTT	CASSSGMITEAFF
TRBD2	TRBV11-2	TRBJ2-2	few	TGTGCCAGCAGCTCCCGTCGGACTAGCGGGCGATCCACCGGGGAGCTGTTTTTT	CASSSRRTSGRSTGELFF
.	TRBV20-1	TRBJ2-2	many	TGCAGTGCTAGAGACTCATCGAACACCGGGGAGCTGTTTTTT	CSARDSSNTGELFF
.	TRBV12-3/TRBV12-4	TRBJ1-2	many	TGTGCCAGCAGTCCGCAGGGAGGGCGCTATGGCTACACCTTC	CASSPQGGRYGYTF
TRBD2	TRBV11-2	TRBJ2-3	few	TGTGCCAGCAGCCCCCGGCCTAGCGGGGGGGGGGATACGCAGTATTTT	CASSPRPSGGGDTQYF
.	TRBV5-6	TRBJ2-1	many	TGTGCCAGCAGCTTGGTAACTCGTGGGGCAACCAATGAGCAGTTCTTC	CASSLVTRGATNEQFF
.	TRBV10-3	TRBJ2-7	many	TGTGCCATCAGCGCCCCGGGACGGGCGTCCTACGAGCAGTACTTC	CAISAPGRASYEQYF
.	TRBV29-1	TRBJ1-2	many	TGCAGCGTAACGACTGCTAATTATGGCTACACCTTC	CSVTTANYGYTF
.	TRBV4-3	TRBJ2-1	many	TGCGCCAGCAGCCCGGCCGGTGGAGGAATCGGGGGAGACAATGAGCAGTTCTTC	CASSPAGGGIGGDNEQFF